This TCR beta chain is from a study of cytomegalovirus exposure and HLA in healthy donors. General study findings and limits: Earlier analysis looked at TCR beta V segments, and most were productive about 87% or about 30% of the time. It was shown in a later analysis that HLA-associated TCR beta chains were more clonally expanded than other, equally common chains.

Primers for the PCR totalled 60 Vbeta and 13 Jbeta. In the authors' workflow: Later analysis identified tens of millions of unique TCR beta chains, 9 million to 13 million shared. TCRdb keeps only in-frame clones here, not all; method: immunoSEQ multiplex PCR. That table gives V, J and clone size, and the DNA gave D and trimming. The data show under 150,000 clones, around 77% seen once. Details on this clone: What it recognizes is unknown.

Donors had nominal health at sampling but likely had unrecorded immune exposures. The source of this sequence is a man aged 30 to 45 in good health and CMV-seronegative. Material for sequencing was PBMCs.

CDR3 protein: CASSADRFGYTF. The DNA for the CDR3 is TGTGCCAGCAGCGCGGACAGGTTTGGCTACACCTTC. The V gene is TRBV9, the J gene TRBJ1-2; 7 nucleotides align to TRBD1. Germline lookup yields CDR1 SGDLS and CDR2 YYNGEE. The V gene end was trimmed by 3 bases and the J gene end by 7 bases; junction bases not matched to a gene: 3. The CDR3 is 12 residues long.